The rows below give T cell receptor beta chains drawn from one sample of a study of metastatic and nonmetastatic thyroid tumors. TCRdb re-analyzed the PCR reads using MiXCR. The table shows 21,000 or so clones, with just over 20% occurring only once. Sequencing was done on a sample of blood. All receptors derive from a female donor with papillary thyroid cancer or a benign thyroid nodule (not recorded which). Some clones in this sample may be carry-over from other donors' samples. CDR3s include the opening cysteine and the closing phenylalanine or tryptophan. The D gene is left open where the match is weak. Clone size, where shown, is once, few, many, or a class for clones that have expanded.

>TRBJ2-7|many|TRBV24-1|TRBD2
CATGLAGGEQYF
TGTGCCACTGGACTAGCGGGAGGCGAGCAGTACTTC
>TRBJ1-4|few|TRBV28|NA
CASSLSGSREKLFF
TGTGCCAGCAGTTTGTCTGGGTCCCGGGAAAAACTGTTTTTT
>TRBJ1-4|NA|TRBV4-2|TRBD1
CASSQEGQAPRPLFF
TGTGCCAGCAGCCAGGAGGGACAGGCCCCTCGCCCTCTGTTTTTT
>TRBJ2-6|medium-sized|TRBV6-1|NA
CASSSDGGSGANVLTF
TGTGCCAGCAGTTCGGATGGGGGCTCTGGGGCCAACGTCCTGACTTTC
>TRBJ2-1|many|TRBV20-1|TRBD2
CSASGRAGGDEQFF
TGCAGTGCTAGCGGGAGGGCCGGCGGCGATGAGCAGTTCTTC
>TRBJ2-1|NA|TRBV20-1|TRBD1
CSAAPQGVSYNEQFF
TGCAGTGCCGCTCCACAGGGGGTCTCCTACAATGAGCAGTTCTTC
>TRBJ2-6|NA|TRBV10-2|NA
CASSVPFTGANVLTF
TGTGCCAGCAGTGTCCCGTTTACTGGGGCCAACGTCCTGACTTTC
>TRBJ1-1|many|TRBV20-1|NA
CSARDPWGGPEAFF
TGCAGTGCTAGAGATCCTTGGGGGGGTCCTGAAGCTTTCTTT
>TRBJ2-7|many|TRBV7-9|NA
CASSLAGAEYYEQYF
TGTGCCAGCAGCTTAGCAGGAGCAGAGTACTACGAGCAGTACTTC
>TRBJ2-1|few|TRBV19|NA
CASSMGRLAYNEQFF
TGTGCCAGTAGTATGGGGCGTCTTGCCTACAATGAGCAGTTCTTC
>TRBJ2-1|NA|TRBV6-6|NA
CASSYSWSCGQFF
TGTGCCAGCAGTTACTCTTGGTCATGTGGTCAGTTCTTC
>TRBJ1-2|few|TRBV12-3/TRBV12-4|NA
CAIHVEGRGYTF
TGTGCCATCCACGTGGAGGGAAGGGGCTACACCTTC
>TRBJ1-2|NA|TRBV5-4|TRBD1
CDSSEGTENYGYTF
TGTGACAGCAGCGAGGGGACAGAAAACTATGGCTACACCTTC
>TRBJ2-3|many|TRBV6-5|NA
CASSYSPSAATDTQYF
TGTGCCAGCAGTTACTCCCCGTCAGCGGCCACAGATACGCAGTATTTT
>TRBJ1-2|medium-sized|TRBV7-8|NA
CASSLGGASNYGYTF
TGTGCCAGCAGCTTAGGCGGCGCTTCTAACTATGGCTACACCTTC
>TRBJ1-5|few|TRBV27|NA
CASSPTRHGPYQPQHF
TGTGCCAGCAGTCCAACACGACATGGTCCGTATCAGCCCCAGCATTTT
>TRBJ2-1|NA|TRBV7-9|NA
CASSLFTEGQFF
TGTGCCAGCAGCTTATTTACCGAGGGGCAGTTCTTC
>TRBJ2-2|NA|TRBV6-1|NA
CASRRSPRVSGTVELFF
TGTGCCAGCAGAAGGTCCCCTAGGGTTTCGGGAACCGTGGAGCTGTTTTTT